These 3 T cell receptor beta chains were sequenced from one sample in a study of T-cell memory formation after mild COVID-19. MiXCR, run by TCRdb on the 5' RACE reads, gives a single entry per CDR3 protein. Among tens of thousands of distinct CDR3 sequences listed, 16% were seen once. The sample was PBMCs or a T cell subset sorted from them (not recorded which). These receptors all come from an adult woman who had mild COVID-19 (a few samples of this study predate the infection). Cell type and time point are not known.

This clonotype was seen a few times. The V and J genes are TRBV7-9 and TRBJ2-7; 7 nucleotides match TRBD1. Germline assignment: CDR1 SEHNR and CDR2 FQNEAQ (reference sequence). J lost 2 bases, V lost 3 bases, and 7 bases had no gene match. The CDR3 contains 15 residues. CDR3: CASSFERQGTYEQYF. CDR3 nucleotides: TGTGCCAGCAGCTTCGAAAGACAGGGAACCTACGAGCAGTACTTC.

In DNA, the CDR3 is TGTGCCAGCTCACCAGAAACTTCACCCAACCCCAATGAGCAGTTCTTC. Protein sequence: CASSPETSPNPNEQFF. The V gene is TRBV18, the J gene TRBJ2-1; D is undetermined. Trimming took off 2 bases at V and 6 bases at J, with 17 bases between the two ends. This CDR3 is 16 amino acids long. Germline V gives CDR1 KGHSH, CDR2 LQKENI. The full variable domain, rest sourced from reference TRBV18 and TRBJ2-1, is NAGVMQNPRHLVRRRGQEARLRCSPMKGHSHVYWYRQLPEEGLKFMVYLQKENIIDESGMPKERFSAEFPKEGPSILRIQQVVRGDSAAYFCASSPETSPNPNEQFFGPGTRLTVL.

V is TRBV7-3 and J is TRBJ2-1, with D maybe TRBD2 (6 bases). Germline assignment: CDR1 SGHTA and CDR2 FQGTGA. V shed 3 bases and J shed 0 bases, with 9 bases lying between them. CDR3 length equals 15 residues. CDR3 DNA: TGTGCCAGCAGCTTTCTGGGGGGCTCCTACAATGAGCAGTTCTTC. Protein: CASSFLGGSYNEQFF.